Below, 26 T cell receptor beta chains from the same sample are listed, as sequenced in a study of T cell responses to AZD1222 COVID-19 vaccine. The repertoire was sequenced with immunoSEQ multiplex PCR; TCRdb's copy has only in-frame clones and lacks some. The repertoire holds about 120,000 clones, with 80% to 90% as singletons. The material was peripheral blood, obtained on day 0 of MenACWY control vaccination. Source of these receptors: an adult in good health.

This rearrangement joins TRBV7-9 to TRBJ2-5; 7 nucleotides match TRBD1. This CDR3 spans 14 amino acids. Germline V gene sequence: CDR1 SEHNR, CDR2 FQNEAQ (reference sequence). Unmatched junction bases numbered 4, after V lost 5 bases and J lost 1 base. CDR3 nucleotide sequence: TGTGCCAGCAGCGCCGGGACAGCCCAAGAGACCCAGTACTTC. Translated, it gives CASSAGTAQETQYF.

J is TRBJ1-2 and V is TRBV7-9, with D hard to call. The germline V and J ends were trimmed by 1 base and 4 bases, with 7 bases remaining between them. The CDR3 length is 13 residues. Germline V gene data show CDR1 as SEHNR and CDR2 as FQNEAQ (reference sequence). The chain's CDR3 is CASSLVGGYGYTF. CDR3 in DNA: TGTGCCAGCAGCTTAGTCGGCGGCTATGGCTACACCTTC.

This clone was counted a single time. This CDR3 reads CASSRYSGGGETQYF. In DNA form, the CDR3 reads TGTGCCAGCAGTCGGTATTCCGGGGGAGGAGAGACCCAGTACTTC. This chain uses TRBV6-5 with TRBJ2-5; a possible D gene is TRBD2 (6 bases). The V gene's germline CDR1 is MNHEY and CDR2 SVGAGI. V was trimmed by 5 bases and J by 4 bases, leaving 17 bases between them. The CDR3 length is 15 residues.

This clone occurred once. The chain employs TRBV19 and TRBJ1-5; a weak D match, TRBD1 (5 bases). CDR3 size: 17 residues. The ends were cut back, 5 bases at V and 2 bases at J, with 19 bases in the middle. Germline-derived CDR1 and CDR2 are LNHDA and SQIVND (reference sequence). This chain's CDR3 is CASSFSTRGTGNQPQHF. CDR3 nucleotides: TGTGCCAGTAGTTTCTCAACGAGGGGAACGGGCAATCAGCCCCAGCATTTT.

The V gene is TRBV28, the J gene TRBJ1-1; 7 bases agree with TRBD1. CDR1 and CDR2 (germline): MDHEN, SYDVKM. V gave up 2 bases and J gave up 9 bases; unmatched junction bases: 3. This CDR3 contains 12 residues. The CDR3 here is CASSLRQGKAFF. CDR3 nucleotides: TGTGCCAGCAGTTTACGACAGGGTAAAGCTTTCTTT.

The chain employs TRBV7-2 and TRBJ1-5; D remains unclear. CDR3 length: 13 residues. Germline assignment: CDR1 SGHTA and CDR2 FQGNSA. The V gene lost 3 bases and the J gene lost 7 bases, with 10 bases spanning the gap. CDR3 bases: TGTGCCAGCAGCTTGGGCGGATACCAGCCCCAGCATTTT. Amino acids: CASSLGGYQPQHF.

This clone was counted a few times. The CDR3 reads CSASYSYEQYF. CDR3 DNA: TGCAGTGCTAGTTACAGTTACGAGCAGTACTTC. This rearrangement joins TRBV20-1 to TRBJ2-7; D is ambiguous. This CDR3 comprises 11 residues. V lost 3 bases, J lost 4 bases, and 7 bases lay in between. Germline lookup yields CDR1 DFQATT and CDR2 SNEGSKA (reference sequence).

The CDR3: CASSQDIAGYTF. The CDR3 nucleotides read TGTGCCAGCAGCCAAGATATTGCGGGCTACACCTTC. The chain combines TRBV3-1 (or the pseudogene TRBV3-2) with TRBJ1-2; D remains unclear. The V and J ends lost 0 bases and 8 bases respectively, with 7 bases between them. The CDR3 has 12 residues. CDR1 and CDR2 (germline): LGHDT, YNNKEL (reference sequence).

The chain joins TRBV27 to TRBJ1-6, with TRBD1 as a possible D gene (5 bases). The germline V gene has CDR1 MNHEY and CDR2 SMNVEV (reference sequence). The V and J ends lost 0 bases and 4 bases respectively, with 7 bases between them. This CDR3 has 15 residues. The CDR3, as DNA: TGTGCCAGCAGTTTATCAGGGGATTATAATTCACCCCTCCACTTT. As protein: CASSLSGDYNSPLHF.

V is TRBV3-1 (or the pseudogene TRBV3-2) and J is TRBJ1-1; tentatively, D is TRBD1 (6 bases). The germline V gene has CDR1 LGHDT and CDR2 YNNKEL (reference sequence). V lost 5 bases, J lost 6 bases, and 19 bases lay in between. The CDR3 is 15 residues long. The CDR3 is CASSSTTPGAPEAFF. In DNA form, the CDR3 reads TGTGCCAGCAGCTCCACCACTCCAGGGGCTCCTGAAGCTTTCTTT.

The chain employs TRBV2 and TRBJ2-5; D may be TRBD1 (6 bases). V lost 6 bases and J lost 5, with 10 bases in between. Germline-derived CDR1 and CDR2 are SNHLY and FYNNEI. The CDR3 sequence is 12 residues long. The CDR3 sequence: CASRDSTETQYF. The CDR3 nucleotides read TGTGCCAGCAGGGACAGTACGGAGACCCAGTACTTC.

Only one count was recorded for this clone. This sequence joins TRBV11-2 and TRBJ1-2, with 7 nucleotides matching TRBD1. Per germline, CDR1 SGHAT and CDR2 FQNNGV. The CDR3 runs to 16 residues. Losses at the gene ends were 5 bases for V and 1 base for J; bases not matched to a gene: 10. The CDR3 loop is CASSPSRDSNNYGYTF. Here the CDR3 DNA reads TGTGCCAGCAGCCCTAGCCGGGACAGCAATAACTATGGCTACACCTTC.

The chain is built from TRBV3-1 (or the pseudogene TRBV3-2) and TRBJ2-3; unclear D gene. The germline gives CDR1 LGHDT, CDR2 YNNKEL (reference sequence). Trimming removed 1 base from V and 0 bases from J, with 5 bases in between. The CDR3 loop spans 14 amino acids. CDR3 DNA sequence: TGTGCCAGCAGCCAAGTGCAGAGCACAGATACGCAGTATTTT. Amino acid sequence: CASSQVQSTDTQYF.

The chain links TRBV5-1 to TRBJ1-6, with D possibly matching TRBD1 (6 bases). Germline V gene data show CDR1 as SGHRS and CDR2 as YFSETQ. V was shortened by 5 bases and J by 6 bases, with 9 bases between the two germline ends. The CDR3 spans 13 residues. The CDR3 spells CASRVDSNSPLHF. CDR3 nucleotides: TGCGCCAGCAGAGTGGACAGTAATTCACCCCTCCACTTT. The variable domain in full, with the rest retrieved from reference TRBV5-1 and TRBJ1-6, is KAGVTQTPRYLIKTRGQQVTLSCSPISGHRSVSWYQQTPGQGLQFLFEYFSETQRNKGNFPGRFSGRQFSNSRSEMNVSTLELGDSALYLCASRVDSNSPLHFGNGTRLTVT.

The J gene is TRBJ2-2, the V gene TRBV2, with TRBD2 matching 13 bases. Germline lookup yields CDR1 SNHLY and CDR2 FYNNEI. Trimming removed 6 bases from V and 5 bases from J; junction bases left unmatched: 9. The length of the CDR3 is 17 residues. CDR3 coding DNA: TGTGCCAGCAGCTGGGGACTAGCGGGGCCGATAACCGGGGAGCTGTTTTTT. It translates to CASSWGLAGPITGELFF.

This chain joins TRBV15 and TRBJ1-1, with TRBD1 identical over 7 bases. Germline values: CDR1 LNHNV, CDR2 YYDKDF (reference sequence). Trimming took 1 base from V and 4 from J; bases not matched to a gene: 0. The CDR3 totals 13 residues. The CDR3 bases are TGTGCCACCAGCAGAGGACAGGGCACTGAAGCTTTCTTT. It yields the protein CATSRGQGTEAFF.

This clone came up a few times. The chain joins TRBV5-1 to TRBJ2-7; 9 bases are a match to TRBD1. Germline-derived CDR1 and CDR2 are SGHRS and YFSETQ. The CDR3 has 15 amino acids. Unmatched junction bases numbered 4, after V lost 1 base and J lost 2 bases. This chain's CDR3 is CASSLRWDRAYEQYF. CDR3 DNA sequence: TGCGCCAGCAGCTTGCGTTGGGACAGGGCCTACGAGCAGTACTTC.

The chain employs TRBV5-1 and TRBJ2-7; perhaps TRBD1 as D (6 bases). The CDR3 totals 13 residues. From germline, CDR1 is SGHRS and CDR2 YFSETQ. Trimming removed 5 bases from V and 4 bases from J, with 13 bases in between. Written as DNA, the CDR3 is TGCGCCAGCAGAGCAGGGGCAAATTACGAGCAGTACTTC. Translated: CASRAGANYEQYF.

The chain couples TRBV14 to TRBJ2-3, with 16 bases that match TRBD2. Germline V gene sequence: CDR1 SGHDN, CDR2 FVKESK. This CDR3 comprises 17 residues. V shed 4 bases, J shed 6 bases, and the junction held 7 bases outside the gene matches. CDR3 region: CASSLGTSGGAADTQYF. In DNA, the CDR3 is TGTGCCAGCAGCCTCGGGACTAGCGGGGGGGCAGCGGATACGCAGTATTTT.

The chain recombines TRBV15 with TRBJ2-7; D remains ambiguous. Trimming removed 1 base at V and 4 bases at J, with 8 bases between. The CDR3 extends over 13 amino acids. Germline V gene data show CDR1 as LNHNV and CDR2 as YYDKDF (reference sequence). The CDR3 protein is CATSRALGYEQYF. The CDR3 DNA follows: TGTGCCACCAGCAGAGCTCTCGGATACGAGCAGTACTTC.

The V and J genes are TRBV24-1 and TRBJ2-3, with 8 bases that match TRBD1. V dropped 2 bases and J dropped 1; count of bases not matched to a gene: 1. This CDR3 has 15 residues. Germline V gene data show CDR1 as KGHDR and CDR2 as SFDVKD. The CDR3 region is CATSDSRGRTDTQYF. The CDR3 nucleotides are TGTGCCACCAGTGATTCCAGGGGGCGCACAGATACGCAGTATTTT.

The J gene is TRBJ1-2, the V gene TRBV19; 10 nucleotides align to TRBD1. CDR1 LNHDA and CDR2 SQIVND come from the germline V gene (reference sequence). The J segment lost 3 bases and the V segment lost 5 bases, leaving 12 bases of the junction unmatched. The CDR3 length is 17 residues. The CDR3 coding sequence is TGTGCCAGTAGTTGGGGGACAGGGGACCTTACCTACTATGGCTACACCTTC. Translation: CASSWGTGDLTYYGYTF.

CDR3 nucleotide sequence: TGTGCCAGCAGCTTCGGCCAGAATTCACCCCTCCACTTT. This translates into CASSFGQNSPLHF. The rearrangement links TRBV5-8 to TRBJ1-6; D gene ambiguous. Trimming stripped 2 bases from V and 7 bases from J, with 7 bases between. CDR1 is SGHTS, CDR2 YDEGEE, per germline. This CDR3 region has 13 residues.

This chain links TRBV24-1 with TRBJ1-2, with D perhaps matching TRBD1 (5 bases). The CDR3 loop spans 15 amino acids. V was cut by 4 bases and J by 3 bases, with 14 bases left in between. From germline, CDR1 is KGHDR and CDR2 SFDVKD. The DNA of the CDR3 is TGTGCCACCAGTGACCCTGGGGGAAGGGACTATGGCTACACCTTC. This encodes CATSDPGGRDYGYTF.

V usage is TRBV28 and J usage is TRBJ2-7; D gene unclear. Trimming cost V 4 bases and J 3 bases, with 7 bases left between them. The CDR3 sequence is 12 residues long. CDR1 and CDR2 from the germline V gene are MDHEN and SYDVKM. CDR3 coding DNA: TGTGCCAGCAGTTCCGTTGACTACGAGCAGTACTTC. This codes for CASSSVDYEQYF. Combining the CDR3 with reference TRBV28 and TRBJ2-7 gives the whole variable domain DVKVTQSSRYLVKRTGEKVFLECVQDMDHENMFWYRQDPGLGLRLIYFSYDVKMKEKGDIPEGYSVSREKKERFSLILESASTNQTSMYLCASSSVDYEQYFGPGTRLTVT.

The chain couples TRBV6-2 or TRBV6-3 to TRBJ1-5; TRBD1 matches 9 bases. Unmatched junction bases numbered 14, after V lost 6 bases and J lost 5 bases. Germline-derived CDR1 and CDR2 are MNHEY and SVGEGT. The CDR3 consists of 17 residues. The CDR3 DNA follows: TGTGCCAGCAGCCCATATCGTTACAGGGGGCAGGATCAGCCCCAGCATTTT. Its protein product is CASSPYRYRGQDQPQHF.